This TCR beta chain emerged from a study of blood T cell repertoires in COVID-19. Across the whole study: Samples of COVID-19 (acute and convalescent) were obtained from the United States, Italy and Spain.

The table came from immunoSEQ multiplex PCR; TCRdb's copy has only in-frame clones and leaves some out. The sample contains about 62,000 clones, around 65% of which appear only once. This CDR3 has 12 amino acids. Germline values: CDR1 MNHEY, CDR2 SVGAGI. V lost 3 bases and J 5 bases, leaving 8 bases between the germline ends. The TCR originated in a woman between 55 and 75 years old who had been exposed to COVID-19. The chain carries TRBV6-5 and TRBJ2-7; a weak D match, TRBD2 (5 bases). Sequencing was performed on PBMCs or T cells enriched from blood (not recorded which). In DNA form, the CDR3 reads TGTGCCAGCAGTTATTTCGGGGACGAGCAGTACTTC. It encodes CASSYFGDEQYF.